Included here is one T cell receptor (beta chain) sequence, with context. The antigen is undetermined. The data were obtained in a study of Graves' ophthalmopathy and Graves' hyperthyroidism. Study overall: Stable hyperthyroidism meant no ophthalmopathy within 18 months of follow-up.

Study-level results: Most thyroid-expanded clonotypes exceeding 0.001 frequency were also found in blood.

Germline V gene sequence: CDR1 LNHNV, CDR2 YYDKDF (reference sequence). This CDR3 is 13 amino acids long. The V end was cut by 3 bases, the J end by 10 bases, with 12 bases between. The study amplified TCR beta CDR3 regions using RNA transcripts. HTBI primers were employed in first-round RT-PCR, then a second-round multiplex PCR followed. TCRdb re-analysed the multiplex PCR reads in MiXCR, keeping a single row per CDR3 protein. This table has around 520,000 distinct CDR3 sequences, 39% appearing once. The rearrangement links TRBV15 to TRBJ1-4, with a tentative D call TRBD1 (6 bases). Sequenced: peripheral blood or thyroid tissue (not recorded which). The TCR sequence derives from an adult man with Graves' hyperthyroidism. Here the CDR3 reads CATSSWGRGKLFF. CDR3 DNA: TGTGCCACCAGCAGTTGGGGCAGGGGAAAACTGTTTTTT.